This T cell receptor beta chain was sequenced during a study of shared clonotypes between healthy human individuals. This clone occurred once. The sample contains more than one DNA sequence encoding this CDR3. Method: immunoSEQ multiplex PCR; TCRdb's copy keeps in-frame clones and lacks some. The sample includes 2 million or so clones, 85% to 95% seen only once; the top ten take roughly 0.13%. The CDR3 is 15 residues long. J gave up 5 bases and V 3 bases, and 4 bases lay outside the gene matches. Germline CDR1 and CDR2: SGHTA and FQGNSA. Input material: naive CD4+ T cells sorted from blood. The subset here: CD45RA+ positively selected. The J gene is TRBJ2-2, the V gene TRBV7-2; TRBD1 agrees at 9 bases. The origin of this receptor is a young man in good health. The CDR3 sequence is CASSLGQGGTGELFF. The CDR3 DNA reads as TGTGCCAGCAGCTTGGGACAGGGTGGAACCGGGGAGCTGTTTTTT.